The 15 T cell receptor beta chains below come from one sample, sequenced in a study of beta chain features in type 1 diabetes. General study findings and limits: All four CD4+ subsets of Type 1 diabetes patients contained TCRB CDR3s that were moderately but significantly shorter.

Since all of the isolated RNA was reverse transcribed, expressed TCRB transcripts were what got sequenced. The method was immunoSEQ multiplex PCR; TCRdb's version includes in-frame clones alone and lacks a portion of them. The sample carries roughly 160,000 clones, roughly 7.1% recorded once. These receptors' antigens are unknown. Sequencing was done on a sample of central memory CD4+ T cells from blood. These receptors all come from a woman in her thirties or forties with type 1 diabetes.

The V and J genes are TRBV28 and TRBJ2-7; weak D call: TRBD2 (6 bases). CDR3 length: 13 amino acids. Trimming left V 8 bases short and J 4 bases short, with 15 bases between. Germline V gene lookup returns CDR1 MDHEN and CDR2 SYDVKM. This chain's CDR3 is CASGRPGDYEQYF. Written as DNA, the CDR3 is TGTGCCAGCGGGAGGCCCGGGGATTACGAGCAGTACTTC.

This clone was counted ten times or more. CDR3 sequence: CASSFGTSNTEAFF. CDR3 DNA sequence: TGTGCCAGCAGCTTCGGGACATCGAACACTGAAGCTTTCTTT. The chain employs TRBV7-9 and TRBJ1-1, with a possible D match to TRBD1 (6 bases). Trimming cost V 3 bases and J 1 base, with 9 bases left between them. Looked up from germline, CDR1 is SEHNR and CDR2 is FQNEAQ (reference sequence). The CDR3 extends over 14 amino acids.

The chain combines TRBV7-2 with TRBJ1-1, with D possibly TRBD1 on 5 matching bases. Germline V gene data show CDR1 as SGHTA and CDR2 as FQGNSA. V lost 4 bases, J lost 4 bases, and 19 bases lay in between. The CDR3 covers 16 residues. The CDR3 region is CASSSPSGGAGTEAFF. The DNA of the CDR3 is TGTGCCAGCAGCTCCCCGAGTGGAGGGGCGGGCACTGAAGCTTTCTTT.

This clone was seen more than once but under ten times. V and J are TRBV5-1 and TRBJ1-1; 8 bases align to TRBD1. Unmatched junction bases numbered 12, after V lost 3 bases and J lost 5 bases. Germline CDR1 is SGHRS and CDR2 is YFSETQ. This CDR3 has 16 amino acids. The CDR3 protein is CASSSTGAIWGTEAFF. In DNA form, the CDR3 reads TGCGCCAGCAGCTCGACAGGGGCGATTTGGGGGACTGAAGCTTTCTTT.

This chain connects TRBV7-8 to TRBJ2-5, with TRBD1 matching 7 bases. From germline, CDR1 is SGHVS and CDR2 FQNEAQ. This CDR3 comprises 13 residues. Losses at the gene ends were 3 bases for V and 9 bases for J; bases not matched to a gene: 7. The CDR3 DNA sequence: TGTGCCAGCAGCTTGATGGGGCAGGGGGCCCAGTACTTC. Translated, it gives CASSLMGQGAQYF.

This clone appeared a few times. The rearrangement joins TRBV5-1 to TRBJ2-7; 8 bases agree with TRBD1. Germline V lookup: CDR1 SGHRS, CDR2 YFSETQ. CDR3 length equals 14 residues. J lost 2 bases, V lost 0 bases, and 1 base had no gene match. This chain's CDR3 is CASSLGGQAYEQYF. The CDR3 DNA sequence: TGCGCCAGCAGCTTGGGGGGACAGGCCTACGAGCAGTACTTC.

V gene TRBV9 combines with J gene TRBJ1-4, with D perhaps matching TRBD1 (6 bases). Trimming took 3 bases from V and 5 from J, leaving 11 bases between them. Germline V gene data show CDR1 as SGDLS and CDR2 as YYNGEE. The CDR3 has 14 amino acids. CDR3: CASSEGDTNEKLFF. The CDR3 bases are TGTGCCAGCAGCGAGGGGGACACGAATGAAAAACTGTTTTTT.

This clone was counted between two and nine times. This chain uses TRBV2 with TRBJ2-7; possibly TRBD2 for D (5 bases). Germline CDR1 is SNHLY and CDR2 is FYNNEI. The CDR3 is 12 residues long. Between the trimmed V and J ends, which lost 8 bases and 3 bases, there was a span of 11 bases. The DNA of the CDR3 is TGTGCCAGCGCAGGCCGGGACTACGAGCAGTACTTC. Translated: CASAGRDYEQYF.

This clone appeared a few times. The gene calls are TRBV7-3 and TRBJ1-1; D perhaps matches TRBD1 (6 bases). The CDR3 sequence is 13 residues long. The V and J ends lost 5 bases and 11 bases respectively, with 18 bases between them. Germline CDR1 is SGHTA and CDR2 is FQGTGA. The CDR3 DNA is TGTGCCAGCAGCGCCGCCACAGGGCAGAGGGCTTTCTTT. Its translation: CASSAATGQRAFF.

The chain couples TRBV6-1 to TRBJ1-2, with 10 bases that match TRBD1. Germline V gene data show CDR1 as MNHNS and CDR2 as SASEGT. CDR3 length: 13 amino acids. Trimming took 7 bases from V and 8 from J; bases not matched to a gene: 7. The CDR3 nucleotides read TGTGCCAGCATCGTTGGACAGGGGGACGGCTACACCTTC. It translates to CASIVGQGDGYTF.

The chain employs TRBV25-1 and TRBJ2-1; 7 positions agree with TRBD2. Per germline, CDR1 MGHDK and CDR2 SYGVNS. This CDR3 region has 13 residues. With V trimmed by 6 bases and J by 7 bases, 6 bases remained unmatched. DNA of the CDR3: TGTGCCAGCAGATTAGCGGGTAAGAATGAGCAGTTCTTC. It codes for CASRLAGKNEQFF. The full variable domain, completed using reference TRBV25-1 and TRBJ2-1, is EADIYQTPRYLVIGTGKKITLECSQTMGHDKMYWYQQDPGMELHLIHYSYGVNSTEKGDLSSESTVSRIRTEHFPLTLESARPSHTSQYLCASRLAGKNEQFFGPGTRLTVL.

The genes are TRBV5-4 and TRBJ1-6; possibly TRBD1 for D (5 bases). Per germline, CDR1 SGHNT and CDR2 YYREEE (reference sequence). This CDR3 region has 16 residues. V lost 0 bases and J lost 9, with 16 bases in between. The CDR3 DNA follows: TGTGCCAGCAGCTTGGAAATCGGCTCCGGGGGTTCACCCCTCCACTTT. Translation: CASSLEIGSGGSPLHF.

The rearrangement joins TRBV7-2 to TRBJ2-1; 11 bases align to TRBD2. The CDR3 consists of 16 residues. The trim removed 2 bases at V and 3 bases at J, leaving 3 bases unmatched. CDR1 and CDR2 (germline): SGHTA, FQGNSA. The CDR3: CASSLSLAGGYNEQFF. For the CDR3, the DNA is TGTGCCAGCAGCTTATCTCTAGCGGGGGGCTACAATGAGCAGTTCTTC. The variable domain in full, completed from reference TRBV7-2 and TRBJ2-1, reads GAGVSQSPSNKVTEKGKDVELRCDPISGHTALYWYRQSLGQGLEFLIYFQGNSAPDKSGLPSDRFSAERTGGSVSTLTIQRTQQEDSAVYLCASSLSLAGGYNEQFFGPGTRLTVL.

The rearrangement joins TRBV18 to TRBJ2-1, with 8 bases fitting TRBD2. Germline CDR1 is KGHSH and CDR2 is LQKENI. The CDR3 loop spans 16 amino acids. Losses at the gene ends were 3 bases for V and 7 bases for J; bases not matched to a gene: 11. For the CDR3, the DNA is TGTGCCAGCTCACCTCCTACACTAGCGGTAGTGAATGAGCAGTTCTTC. Residues: CASSPPTLAVVNEQFF.

This clone has only one observation. The gene calls are TRBV7-3 and TRBJ2-1; D gene ambiguous. The V and J ends lost 5 bases and 4 bases respectively, with 9 bases between them. The CDR3 runs 13 residues. CDR1 and CDR2 (germline): SGHTA, FQGTGA. CDR3 amino acids: CASSLSRYNEQFF. The CDR3 bases are TGTGCCAGCAGCCTATCTAGGTACAATGAGCAGTTCTTC.